The rows below give T cell receptor beta chains drawn from one sample of a study of T cells in Graves' hyperthyroidism and ophthalmopathy. TCRdb called the multiplex PCR reads again in MiXCR, with one record for every CDR3 protein. Of tens of thousands of distinct CDR3 sequences listed, 49% were seen once; the top ten hold roughly 32%. Sample: peripheral blood or thyroid tissue (not recorded which). These TCRs come from a woman in her forties or fifties with Graves' hyperthyroidism. CDR3s leave out the opening cysteine and the closing phenylalanine or tryptophan. The order of the fields is V gene, clone size, J gene, CDR3 protein. The size field is filled for only some rows; it gives once, few, many or a size class.

TRBV7-9	.	TRBJ2-7	ASSFTGYEQY
TRBV7-2	many	TRBJ1-2	ASSPRDRGDYGYT
TRBV6-2/TRBV6-3	many	TRBJ1-5	ASSYGVSQPQH
TRBV25-1	medium-sized	TRBJ2-7	ASTQGDEQY
TRBV6-2/TRBV6-3	many	TRBJ2-7	ASSYSRSYEQY
TRBV2	.	TRBJ1-2	ASSPRQVPGYT
TRBV24-1	.	TRBJ2-3	ATSGGPGTDTQY
TRBV20-1	.	TRBJ1-1	SVVDRGDTEAF
TRBV29-1	.	TRBJ1-2	SVGQGRDYGYT
TRBV7-9	.	TRBJ2-7	ASSLGTSVYEQY
TRBV7-9	.	TRBJ1-2	ASGLAITGFVPYDYT
TRBV28	many	TRBJ2-7	ASSLPLAGVGEQY